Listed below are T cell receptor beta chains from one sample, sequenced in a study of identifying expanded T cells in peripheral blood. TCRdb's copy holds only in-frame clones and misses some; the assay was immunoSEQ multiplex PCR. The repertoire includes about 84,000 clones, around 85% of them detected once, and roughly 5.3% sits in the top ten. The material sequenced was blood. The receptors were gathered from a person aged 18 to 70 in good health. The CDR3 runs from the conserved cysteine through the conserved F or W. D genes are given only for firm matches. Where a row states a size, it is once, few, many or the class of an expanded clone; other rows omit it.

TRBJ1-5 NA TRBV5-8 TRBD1 CASSIGTVNSNQPQHF TGTGCCAGCAGCATCGGGACAGTCAATAGCAATCAGCCCCAGCATTTT
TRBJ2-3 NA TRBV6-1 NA CASWGGQHTQYF TGTGCCTCCTGGGGAGGACAGCATACGCAGTATTTT
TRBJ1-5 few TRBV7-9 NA CASSLGDGNQPQHF TGTGCCAGCAGCTTAGGAGACGGCAATCAGCCCCAGCATTTT
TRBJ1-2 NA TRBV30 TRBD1 CAWGPPSTGDIFGYTF TGTGCCTGGGGACCTCCCTCGACAGGGGATATATTTGGCTACACCTTC
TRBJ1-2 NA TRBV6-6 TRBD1 CASSYSTGGYGYTF TGTGCCAGCAGTTACTCGACAGGGGGATATGGCTACACCTTC
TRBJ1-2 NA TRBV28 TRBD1 CASSRGTDYGYTF TGTGCCAGCAGCCGGGGGACAGATTATGGCTACACCTTC
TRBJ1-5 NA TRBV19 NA CATGGRQGLNQPQHF TGTGCCACTGGGGGTCGGCAGGGCCTTAATCAGCCCCAGCATTTT
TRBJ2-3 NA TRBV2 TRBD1 CASSYRDSNFRTDTQYF TGTGCCAGCAGTTATCGGGACAGTAATTTTCGCACAGATACGCAGTATTTT
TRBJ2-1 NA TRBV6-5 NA CASGPSSYNEQFF TGTGCCAGCGGACCGAGCTCCTACAATGAGCAGTTCTTC
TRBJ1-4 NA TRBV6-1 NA CASRPWGSFNEKLFF TGTGCCAGCCGGCCGTGGGGTTCCTTTAATGAAAAACTGTTTTTT
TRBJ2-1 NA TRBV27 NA CASSFLIQGNEQFF TGTGCCAGCAGTTTCCTCATACAGGGCAATGAGCAGTTCTTC
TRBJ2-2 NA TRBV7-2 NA CASSFWGRATGELFF TGTGCCAGCAGCTTTTGGGGCAGAGCCACCGGGGAGCTGTTTTTT
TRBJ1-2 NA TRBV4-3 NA CASSQQGWSGYTF TGCGCCAGCAGCCAACAGGGTTGGAGTGGCTACACCTTC
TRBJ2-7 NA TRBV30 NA CAWSRRTGKQYF TGTGCCTGGAGTCGGAGAACGGGGAAGCAGTACTTC
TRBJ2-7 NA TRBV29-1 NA CSVEWEDTHSYEQYF TGCAGCGTTGAATGGGAGGACACGCACTCCTACGAGCAGTACTTC
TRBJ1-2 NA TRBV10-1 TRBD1 CASSEIGQGSGYTF TGCGCCAGCAGTGAGATAGGACAGGGAAGTGGCTACACCTTC
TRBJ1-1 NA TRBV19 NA CASSITGDTEAFF TGTGCCAGTAGTATTACTGGGGACACTGAAGCTTTCTTT
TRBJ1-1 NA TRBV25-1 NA CASSDHGKNTEAFF TGTGCCAGCAGTGACCACGGAAAGAACACTGAAGCTTTCTTT
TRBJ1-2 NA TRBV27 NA CASSLGTHYGYTF TGTGCCAGCAGTTTAGGGACCCACTATGGCTACACCTTC
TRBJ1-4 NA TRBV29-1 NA CSVADNEKLFF TGCAGCGTTGCCGACAATGAAAAACTGTTTTTT
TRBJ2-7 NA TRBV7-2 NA CASSSPHTYEQYF TGTGCCAGCAGCTCCCCCCACACCTACGAGCAGTACTTC
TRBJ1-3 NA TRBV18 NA CASSYTQGRGNTIYF TGTGCCAGCTCCTACACTCAGGGCCGAGGAAACACCATATATTTT
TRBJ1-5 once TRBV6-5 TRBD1 CASSPDRGGNQPQHF TGTGCCAGCAGTCCGGACAGGGGAGGCAATCAGCCCCAGCATTTT
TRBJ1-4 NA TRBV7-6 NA CASSLGGTYDEKLFF TGTGCCAGCAGCTTAGGAGGGACCTATGACGAAAAACTGTTTTTT
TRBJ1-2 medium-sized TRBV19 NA CASSANSGRSYGYTF TGTGCCAGTAGTGCCAACAGCGGGCGAAGCTATGGCTACACCTTC
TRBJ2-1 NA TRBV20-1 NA CSASSLNEQFF TGCAGTGCTAGTTCCTTGAATGAGCAGTTCTTC
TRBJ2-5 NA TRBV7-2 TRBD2 CASSLGLEEETQYF TGTGCCAGCAGCCTAGGACTAGAAGAAGAGACCCAGTACTTC
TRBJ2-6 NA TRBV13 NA CASSFGGANVLTF TGTGCCAGCAGCTTCGGTGGGGCCAACGTCCTGACTTTC
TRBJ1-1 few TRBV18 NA CASSTQAGEAFF TGTGCCAGCTCAACTCAGGCGGGGGAAGCTTTCTTT
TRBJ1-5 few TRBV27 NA CASRATTGRLGQPQHF TGTGCCAGCAGAGCTACGACCGGGAGGCTGGGTCAGCCCCAGCATTTT
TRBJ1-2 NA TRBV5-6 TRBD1 CASSLGATGSNYGYTF TGTGCCAGCAGCTTAGGAGCGACAGGGTCAAACTATGGCTACACCTTC
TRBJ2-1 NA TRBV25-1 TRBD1 CASSRQGAGGNEQFF TGTGCCAGCAGTCGACAGGGGGCCGGGGGCAATGAGCAGTTCTTC
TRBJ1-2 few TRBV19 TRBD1 CASSTPGTGPSGYTF TGTGCCAGTAGTACCCCCGGGACAGGTCCCTCGGGCTACACCTTC
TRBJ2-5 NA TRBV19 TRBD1 CASSNDRAETQYF TGTGCCAGTAGTAACGACAGGGCTGAGACCCAGTACTTC
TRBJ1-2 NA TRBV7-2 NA CASSLERDSGYTF TGTGCCAGCAGCTTAGAAAGGGACTCGGGCTACACCTTC
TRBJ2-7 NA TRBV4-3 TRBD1 CASSQAWTGYEQYF TGCGCCAGCAGCCAAGCATGGACAGGGTACGAGCAGTACTTC
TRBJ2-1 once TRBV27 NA CASSFVGGQGMIF TGTGCCAGCAGTTTCGTCGGGGGGCAAGGGATGATCTTC
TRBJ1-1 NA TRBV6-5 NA CASSYSGRSSEAFF TGTGCCAGCAGTTACTCCGGGAGGTCGTCTGAAGCTTTCTTT
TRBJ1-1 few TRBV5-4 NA CASKKRTAGNAGTEAFF TGTGCCAGCAAAAAACGGACAGCAGGGAATGCGGGCACTGAAGCTTTCTTT
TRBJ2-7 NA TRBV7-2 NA CASSLVNLVGEQYF TGTGCCAGCAGCTTAGTAAATTTAGTAGGCGAGCAGTACTTC
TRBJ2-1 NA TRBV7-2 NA CASSLGVKQFF TGTGCCAGCAGCTTAGGGGTTAAGCAGTTCTTC
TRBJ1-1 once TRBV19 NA CASSINGVNTEAFF TGTGCCAGTAGTATCAACGGGGTGAACACTGAAGCTTTCTTT
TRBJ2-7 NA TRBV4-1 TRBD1 CASSEGQGFFEQYF TGCGCCAGCAGCGAGGGACAGGGCTTTTTTGAGCAGTACTTC
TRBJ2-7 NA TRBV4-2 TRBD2 CASSQGLAGDYEQYF TGTGCCAGCAGCCAAGGACTAGCGGGGGATTACGAGCAGTACTTC
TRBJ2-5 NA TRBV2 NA CASSGSRWETQYF TGTGCCAGCAGTGGTTCGAGGTGGGAGACCCAGTACTTC
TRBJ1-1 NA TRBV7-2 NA CASSLWQANTEAFF TGTGCCAGCAGCTTATGGCAGGCGAACACTGAAGCTTTCTTT
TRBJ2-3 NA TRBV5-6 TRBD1 CASSLRSWGQLLDTQYF TGTGCCAGCAGCTTGCGATCTTGGGGACAGCTTTTAGATACGCAGTATTTT
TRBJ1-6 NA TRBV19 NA CASSMSKVQLSYNSPLHF TGTGCCAGTAGTATGAGTAAGGTCCAGCTCAGCTATAATTCACCCCTCCACTTT